Following are 3 T cell receptor beta chains from one sample sequenced in a study of T cell repertoires in cytomegalovirus infection. These receptors lack a known antigen. Each CDR3 protein gets one entry after TCRdb re-called the reads with MiXCR. The sample includes roughly 150,000 distinct CDR3 sequences, less than 25% seen only once; the top ten take under 30%. This specimen was CD8+ T cells from cultured PBMCs, taken from culture after CMV antigen stimulation. Receptors originate from a human donor in good health (CMV status not recorded). Some clones in this sample may be carry-over from other donors' samples.

V gene TRBV20-1 combines with J gene TRBJ1-1, with no clear D. CDR1 is DFQATT, CDR2 SNEGSKA, per germline (reference sequence). CDR3 length: 14 amino acids. V was cut by 2 bases and J by 1 base, with 11 bases left in between. The CDR3 sequence is CSARPTTANTEAFF. CDR3 DNA sequence: TGCAGTGCTAGACCGACCACAGCGAACACTGAAGCTTTCTTT.

This clonotype has only a few counts. The chain carries TRBV7-9 and TRBJ2-1; 12 bases line up with TRBD2. V shed 7 bases, J shed 7 bases, and the junction held 5 bases outside the gene matches. The CDR3 covers 14 residues. Germline lookup yields CDR1 SEHNR and CDR2 FQNEAQ (reference sequence). Here the CDR3 reads CASTGLAGRNEQFF. CDR3 sequence (DNA): TGTGCCAGCACCGGACTAGCGGGGAGGAATGAGCAGTTCTTC.

This rearrangement joins TRBV7-9 to TRBJ2-1; D perhaps matches TRBD2 (6 bases). Trimming shortened V by 5 bases and J by 0 bases, and 17 bases separated the two germline ends. The V gene's germline CDR1 is SEHNR and CDR2 FQNEAQ (reference sequence). The CDR3 loop spans 17 amino acids. CDR3 bases: TGTGCCAGCAGCACTCGGGAGAGGGGCCTCTCCTACAATGAGCAGTTCTTC. This encodes CASSTRERGLSYNEQFF.